This T cell receptor beta chain was observed in a study of T cells after yellow fever vaccination. Study results and caveats: Post-booster repertoires contained most primary-vaccination clones again (roughly 95% CD4, about 88% CD8). Secondary responses were weaker yet peaked faster, day 5 versus 15.

This clonotype was found a few times. Its antigen is still unknown. Each CDR3 protein gets one entry after TCRdb re-called the 5' RACE reads with MiXCR. In the table there are 300,000 to 400,000 distinct CDR3 sequences, approximately 12% of which are singletons. Per the germline V gene, CDR1 is LNHDA and CDR2 is SQIVND (reference sequence). Deletions cut 7 bases from V and 5 bases from J, with 16 bases between. The length of the CDR3 is 14 residues. The source was CD4+ T cells sorted from PBMCs, collected 15 days after the yellow fever booster vaccination. This chain links TRBV19 with TRBJ2-3; D may match TRBD1 or TRBD2 (5 bases each). This clonotype was obtained from a young man who received the YFV17D yellow fever vaccine. In DNA, the CDR3 is TGTGCCAGTACGGTGGCAAGGGGAGTAGATACGCAGTATTTT. Protein: CASTVARGVDTQYF.